The 12 T cell receptor beta chains presented below share a single source sample, sequenced in a study of T cell repertoires in cytomegalovirus infection (dated by TCRdb to about 2019). The data were produced on an Illumina HiSeq 1500. In-frame beta chains were kept once TCRdb had trimmed the public reads at Q25 with fastp and called clones with MiXCR. Here each entry gathers all rows of one CDR3 protein and keeps the most common genes and DNA. For this sample the table gives around 550,000 distinct CDR3 sequences, of which less than 30% were detected only once. Less than 15% of the sample comes from the top ten. Material: PBMCs. These receptors were obtained from a human donor in good health (CMV status not recorded). Some clones in this sample may be carry-over from other donors' samples.

This rearrangement joins TRBV7-3 to TRBJ2-1, with D unresolved. Per the germline V gene, CDR1 is SGHTA and CDR2 is FQGTGA. V was trimmed by 1 base and J by 8 bases, leaving 12 bases between them. CDR3 length: 14 amino acids. Here the CDR3 reads CASSLKQPEYEQFF. For the CDR3, the DNA is TGTGCCAGCAGCTTAAAACAGCCTGAGTATGAGCAGTTCTTC.

This clonotype was counted only a few times. This chain connects TRBV27 to TRBJ1-2; 7 bases fit TRBD1. Germline V gene lookup returns CDR1 MNHEY and CDR2 SMNVEV (reference sequence). The CDR3 spans 16 residues. J was trimmed by 4 bases and V by 4 bases; bases with no gene match: 12. The CDR3 sequence: CASSWSPGQSTYGYTF. CDR3 DNA: TGTGCCAGCAGTTGGTCGCCGGGACAGAGTACCTATGGCTACACCTTC.

This clonotype was picked up a small number of times. The J gene is TRBJ2-1, the V gene TRBV7-2; no clear D gene. This CDR3 spans 13 amino acids. Deletions cut 1 base from V and 7 bases from J, with 8 bases between. The germline gives CDR1 SGHTA, CDR2 FQGNSA. This chain's CDR3 is CASSLVPGNEQFF. Written as DNA, the CDR3 is TGTGCCAGCAGCTTAGTTCCCGGAAATGAGCAGTTCTTC.

The chain is built from TRBV19 and TRBJ2-5; 7 positions agree with TRBD1. V gave up 3 bases and J gave up 1 base; unmatched junction bases: 2. CDR3 size: 14 residues. Per germline, CDR1 LNHDA and CDR2 SQIVND (reference sequence). CDR3 region: CASSIDRVQETQYF. CDR3 bases: TGTGCCAGTAGTATCGACAGGGTCCAAGAGACCCAGTACTTC.

A remark on this clonotype: A read error is possible here, since a much larger clone lies one base away. The chain carries TRBV7-2 and TRBJ2-1; no clear D. The J call may not be correct, given that the DNA end is closer to TRBJ2-7. The CDR3 loop spans 14 amino acids. The germline gives CDR1 SGHTA, CDR2 FQGNSA. The CDR3 nucleotides read TGTGCCAGCAGCGGAGCGAGAAGGGTTGGAGAGCAGTACTTC. This codes for CASSGARRVGEQYF.

This clonotype was seen only a few times. The gene calls are TRBV5-4 and TRBJ2-3, with 7 positions matching TRBD1. The length of the CDR3 is 15 residues. The germline V gene encodes CDR1 SGHNT and CDR2 YYREEE (reference sequence). After removal of 0 bases from V and 2 bases from J, the junction contained 3 bases not matched to a gene. The CDR3 reads CASSLDRGHTDTQYF. Written as DNA, the CDR3 is TGTGCCAGCAGCTTGGATAGGGGGCACACAGATACGCAGTATTTT. Using reference TRBV5-4 and TRBJ2-3 for the parts outside the CDR3, the full variable domain is ETGVTQSPTHLIKTRGQQVTLRCSSQSGHNTVSWYQQALGQGPQFIFQYYREEENGRGNFPPRFSGLQFPNYSSELNVNALELDDSALYLCASSLDRGHTDTQYFGPGTRLTVL.

The gene calls are TRBV29-1 and TRBJ2-5; D gene unclear. This CDR3 has 12 residues. In germline, CDR1 is SQVTM, CDR2 ANQGSEA. The ends were cut back, 3 bases at V and 3 bases at J, with 8 bases in the middle. Here the CDR3 reads CSVDGRKETQYF. DNA of the CDR3: TGCAGCGTTGATGGTAGAAAAGAGACCCAGTACTTC. The complete variable domain, with remaining parts taken from reference TRBV29-1 and TRBJ2-5, reads SAVISQKPSRDICQRGTSLTIQCQVDSQVTMMFWYRQQPGQSLTLIATANQGSEATYESGFVIDKFPISRPNLTFSTLTVSNMSPEDSSIYLCSVDGRKETQYFGPGTRLLVL.

This clonotype was recorded many times. This chain links TRBV6-2 or TRBV6-3 with TRBJ2-1, with 7 nucleotides matching TRBD2. Trimming at V came to 6 bases and at J to 1 base, leaving 3 bases not matched to a gene. Germline CDR1 reads MNHEY; CDR2 reads SVGEGT. The CDR3 is made up of 14 amino acids. CDR3 residues: CASRGAGSYNEQFF. The CDR3 DNA is TGTGCCAGCAGGGGAGCGGGGTCCTACAATGAGCAGTTCTTC.

The V and J genes are TRBV28 and TRBJ1-2; D perhaps matches TRBD1 (5 bases). Germline values: CDR1 MDHEN, CDR2 SYDVKM. The CDR3 covers 14 residues. Trimming removed 2 bases at V and 8 bases at J, with 15 bases between. CDR3 sequence: CASSLKARQNGYTF. The DNA of the CDR3 is TGTGCCAGCAGTTTAAAAGCCCGACAGAACGGCTACACCTTC.

This clonotype was counted at least ten times. The J gene is TRBJ1-6, the V gene TRBV27; D is unclear. This CDR3 spans 13 amino acids. The germline CDR1 and CDR2 sequences are MNHEY and SMNVEV (reference sequence). Trimming stripped 0 bases from V and 7 bases from J, with 4 bases between. CDR3 protein: CASSLSVNSPLHF. The CDR3 bases are TGTGCCAGCAGTTTATCGGTGAATTCACCCCTCCACTTT.

This clonotype was seen only once. This chain connects TRBV10-3 to TRBJ2-7, with 9 bases fitting TRBD1. CDR1 ENHRY and CDR2 SYGVKD come from the germline V gene. V gave up 3 bases and J gave up 4 bases; unmatched junction bases: 4. The CDR3 is made up of 14 amino acids. The CDR3 loop is CAISDAQGAYEQYF. Here the CDR3 DNA reads TGTGCCATCAGTGACGCACAGGGGGCATACGAGCAGTACTTC.

This chain links TRBV6-1 with TRBJ2-5, with D perhaps TRBD1 or TRBD2 (5 bases each). The CDR3 consists of 16 residues. Trimming took 3 bases from V and 1 from J, leaving 15 bases between them. Germline assignment: CDR1 MNHNS and CDR2 SASEGT. The CDR3 DNA sequence: TGTGCCAGCAGTGATATCTTCCGGGACGGCCAAGAGACCCAGTACTTC. Its protein is CASSDIFRDGQETQYF.